The 23 T cell receptor beta chains given below trace back to one sample, sequenced in a study of cytotoxic CD8 clonotypes in ibrutinib-treated CLL. This table comes from immunoSEQ multiplex PCR, and its TCRdb copy is limited to in-frame clones, with some not included. There are 150,000 to 200,000 clones in the sample; approximately 77% occur only once, and under 2.5% lies in the top ten. The starting material was PBMCs, obtained after 12 months of ibrutinib treatment. These receptors originate from a human donor with chronic lymphocytic leukemia.

The chain is built from TRBV2 and TRBJ2-5, with D uncertain. Germline V gene lookup returns CDR1 SNHLY and CDR2 FYNNEI. CDR3 length equals 12 residues. V was pared by 10 bases and J by 4 bases, with 13 bases between. CDR3 protein: CATTETGETQYF. The CDR3, as DNA: TGTGCCACTACGGAGACGGGAGAGACCCAGTACTTC.

The sample holds a few counts of this clone. J is TRBJ1-1 and V is TRBV28; D is unclear. Germline CDR1 and CDR2: MDHEN and SYDVKM. The V end was cut by 1 base, the J end by 3 bases, with 6 bases between. The CDR3 has 13 amino acids. The DNA for the CDR3 is TGTGCCAGCAGTTTATACCGGGACACTGAAGCTTTCTTT. Its translation is CASSLYRDTEAFF.

The J gene is TRBJ1-5, the V gene TRBV7-2, with D possibly matching TRBD1 (5 bases). Looked up from germline, CDR1 is SGHTA and CDR2 is FQGNSA. CDR3 length: 15 residues. V lost 1 base and J lost 4, with 11 bases in between. CDR3 sequence reads: CASSLEDRGNQPQHF. The CDR3 region has the DNA TGTGCCAGCAGCTTAGAGGACCGGGGGAATCAGCCCCAGCATTTT.

Only a few counts were recorded for this clone. The chain combines TRBV6-1 with TRBJ1-1; D is undetermined. The CDR3 runs to 15 residues. Per the germline V gene, CDR1 is MNHNS and CDR2 is SASEGT. V lost 0 bases to trimming and J lost 6 bases, with 14 bases between them. The CDR3: CASSEALWGLSEAFF. The CDR3 bases are TGTGCCAGCAGTGAAGCTCTATGGGGATTGTCTGAAGCTTTCTTT.

This chain connects TRBV29-1 to TRBJ1-1, with TRBD1 as a possible D gene (6 bases). Germline values: CDR1 SQVTM, CDR2 ANQGSEA. V was cut by 7 bases and J by 5 bases, with 17 bases left in between. The CDR3 is 13 amino acids. CDR3 in amino acids: CSAQLNRVTEAFF. The CDR3 region has the DNA TGCAGCGCACAATTAAACAGGGTTACTGAAGCTTTCTTT. The full variable domain, in which reference TRBV29-1 and TRBJ1-1 provide the parts outside the CDR3, is SAVISQKPSRDICQRGTSLTIQCQVDSQVTMMFWYRQQPGQSLTLIATANQGSEATYESGFVIDKFPISRPNLTFSTLTVSNMSPEDSSIYLCSAQLNRVTEAFFGQGTRLTVV.

V is TRBV5-8 and J is TRBJ1-1; D may be TRBD1 (6 bases). The germline V gene has CDR1 SGHTS and CDR2 YDEGEE. The CDR3 contains 15 residues. Trimming pared 4 bases from V and 5 bases from J, leaving 18 bases between. CDR3 nucleotides: TGTGCCAGCAGCCAACAGGGCGTGCTAAGAACTGAAGCTTTCTTT. This encodes CASSQQGVLRTEAFF.

This clone showed up just a few times. The rearrangement uses TRBV5-6 and TRBJ1-1; a weak D match, TRBD1 (6 bases). The CDR3 is 14 residues long. Germline V gene sequence: CDR1 SGHDT, CDR2 YYEEEE. V was trimmed by 6 bases and J by 1 base, leaving 13 bases between them. CDR3 DNA sequence: TGTGCCAGCAACCCCACAGGGAGGAACACTGAAGCTTTCTTT. This sequence encodes CASNPTGRNTEAFF.

This chain connects TRBV28 to TRBJ1-2; D might be TRBD1 (5 bases). The germline V and J ends were trimmed by 2 bases and 4 bases, with 11 bases remaining between them. This CDR3 is built from 14 residues. The V gene's germline CDR1 is MDHEN and CDR2 SYDVKM. The CDR3 here is CASSLPGGFYGYTF. In nucleotides, the CDR3 is TGTGCCAGCAGTTTACCCGGGGGATTCTATGGCTACACCTTC.

The chain is built from TRBV25-1 and TRBJ1-4; D is undetermined. Germline CDR1 is MGHDK and CDR2 is SYGVNS. V was trimmed by 3 bases and J by 4 bases, leaving 6 bases between them. The CDR3 loop spans 13 amino acids. DNA for the CDR3: TGTGCCAGCAGTGAGGTCGGTAATGAAAAACTGTTTTTT. Its protein product is CASSEVGNEKLFF.

The CDR3 DNA sequence: TGCGCCAGCAGCGTAGGTGGGGGCAGGAGAGAGACCCAGTACTTC. Translated: CASSVGGGRRETQYF. The chain combines TRBV5-1 with TRBJ2-5; D perhaps matches TRBD1 (6 bases). Trimming stripped 4 bases from V and 4 bases from J, with 17 bases between. Germline values: CDR1 SGHRS, CDR2 YFSETQ. The length of the CDR3 is 15 residues.

The genes are TRBV5-5 and TRBJ1-2; 8 bases are shared with TRBD1. Per the germline V gene, CDR1 is SGHKS and CDR2 is YYEKEE (reference sequence). The CDR3 is 14 amino acids. The ends lost 6 bases at V and 7 bases at J; junction bases unmatched: 11. CDR3 nucleotide sequence: TGTGCCAGCACCCCAGGGGGCGGCAATTCTGGCTACACCTTC. Its protein product is CASTPGGGNSGYTF.

The J gene is TRBJ2-7, the V gene TRBV28; D not resolved. V lost 3 bases to trimming and J lost 7 bases, with 13 bases between them. The CDR3 consists of 13 residues. Germline loops: CDR1 MDHEN, CDR2 SYDVKM. In DNA form, the CDR3 reads TGTGCCAGCAGTTTTTACAGAGTGGTTGAGCAGTACTTC. This codes for CASSFYRVVEQYF.

This chain uses TRBV7-6 with TRBJ2-7, with no clear D. Trimming took off 5 bases at V and 1 base at J, with 12 bases between the two ends. Germline lookup yields CDR1 SGHVS and CDR2 FNYEAQ. CDR3 size: 14 residues. The CDR3 sequence: CASSKLGQSYEQYF. As DNA, the CDR3 is TGTGCCAGCAGCAAATTGGGTCAATCCTACGAGCAGTACTTC.

The chain recombines TRBV2 with TRBJ1-6; D is perhaps TRBD1 (5 bases). The CDR3 has 17 residues. Germline V gene lookup returns CDR1 SNHLY and CDR2 FYNNEI. Trimming removed 7 bases from V and 0 bases from J, with 16 bases in between. This CDR3 reads CASTRDSGASYNSPLHF. Written as DNA, the CDR3 is TGTGCCAGCACCCGGGACTCCGGGGCCTCCTATAATTCACCCCTCCACTTT.

J is TRBJ2-5 and V is TRBV7-3, with 15 bases aligning to TRBD2. This CDR3 contains 15 residues. V trimming: 4 bases; J trimming: 4 bases; junction bases outside the gene matches: 1. Germline V gives CDR1 SGHTA, CDR2 FQGTGA. The CDR3 spells CASSWGLAGGETQYF. The DNA of the CDR3 is TGTGCCAGCAGCTGGGGACTAGCGGGGGGAGAGACCCAGTACTTC. Full variable domain (missing parts from reference TRBV7-3 and TRBJ2-5): GAGVSQTPSNKVTEKGKYVELRCDPISGHTALYWYRQSLGQGPEFLIYFQGTGAADDSGLPNDRFFAVRPEGSVSTLKIQRTERGDSAVYLCASSWGLAGGETQYFGPGTRLLVL.

The chain is built from TRBV6-4 and TRBJ1-1; D unresolved. The germline gives CDR1 MRHNA, CDR2 SNTAGT. Trimming cost V 2 bases and J 7 bases, with 11 bases left between them. CDR3 length equals 13 residues. The CDR3 here is CASSDTRRIEAFF. DNA of the CDR3: TGTGCCAGCAGTGACACCCGCAGGATTGAAGCTTTCTTT.

CDR3: CASSSASGYEQYF. The DNA of the CDR3 is TGTGCCAGCAGCTCGGCTAGCGGCTACGAGCAGTACTTC. The genes are TRBV7-3 and TRBJ2-7; 7 bases match TRBD2. The junction had 3 bases not matched to a gene; V was cut back by 4 bases and J by 3 bases. CDR1 SGHTA and CDR2 FQGTGA come from the germline V gene. This CDR3 has 13 residues.

CDR3 bases: TGTGCCACCCGTCCGGAGACCCAGTACTTC. It specifies CATRPETQYF. The rearrangement joins TRBV10-3 to TRBJ2-5; the D is unclear. This CDR3 region has 10 residues. Trimming took off 10 bases at V and 5 bases at J, with 8 bases between the two ends. The germline CDR1 and CDR2 sequences are ENHRY and SYGVKD.

This clone was picked up one time. The chain uses TRBV6-6 and TRBJ2-7, with TRBD2 as a possible D gene (6 bases). Looked up from germline, CDR1 is MNHNY and CDR2 is SVGAGI (reference sequence). The CDR3 runs 12 residues. The V gene lost 2 bases and the J gene lost 4 bases, with 6 bases spanning the gap. This CDR3 is CASSYRGYEQYF. DNA for the CDR3: TGTGCCAGCAGTTACCGGGGGTACGAGCAGTACTTC.

CDR3 residues: CASSLDGTGVQPQHF. The CDR3 coding sequence is TGTGCCAGCAGCTTAGACGGGACAGGGGTTCAGCCCCAGCATTTT. This rearrangement joins TRBV7-2 to TRBJ1-5; the match to TRBD1 covers 10 bases. V trimming: 1 base; J trimming: 6 bases; junction bases outside the gene matches: 3. Germline lookup yields CDR1 SGHTA and CDR2 FQGNSA. The CDR3 totals 15 residues.

J is TRBJ2-5 and V is TRBV2, with D possibly TRBD1 on 5 matching bases. In germline, CDR1 is SNHLY, CDR2 FYNNEI. Trimming removed 1 base from V and 5 bases from J, with 8 bases in between. The CDR3 totals 13 residues. CDR3: CASSEVGAETQYF. CDR3 sequence (DNA): TGTGCCAGCAGTGAAGTTGGGGCCGAGACCCAGTACTTC.

This chain uses TRBV11-3 with TRBJ1-5; D possibly corresponds to TRBD1 (5 bases). Trimming cost V 3 bases and J 5 bases, with 14 bases left between them. Per germline, CDR1 SGHNT and CDR2 YENEEA. The CDR3 runs to 15 residues. As DNA, the CDR3 is TGTGCCAGCAGCTTTGACGACAGTAATTATCAGCCCCAGCATTTT. This translates into CASSFDDSNYQPQHF.

The chain joins TRBV7-2 to TRBJ2-5; D is undetermined. Germline-derived CDR1 and CDR2 are SGHTA and FQGNSA. The CDR3 runs to 12 residues. V lost 1 base and J 0 bases, leaving 0 bases between the germline ends. CDR3 region: CASSLDQETQYF. The CDR3 coding sequence is TGTGCCAGCAGCTTAGACCAAGAGACCCAGTACTTC.